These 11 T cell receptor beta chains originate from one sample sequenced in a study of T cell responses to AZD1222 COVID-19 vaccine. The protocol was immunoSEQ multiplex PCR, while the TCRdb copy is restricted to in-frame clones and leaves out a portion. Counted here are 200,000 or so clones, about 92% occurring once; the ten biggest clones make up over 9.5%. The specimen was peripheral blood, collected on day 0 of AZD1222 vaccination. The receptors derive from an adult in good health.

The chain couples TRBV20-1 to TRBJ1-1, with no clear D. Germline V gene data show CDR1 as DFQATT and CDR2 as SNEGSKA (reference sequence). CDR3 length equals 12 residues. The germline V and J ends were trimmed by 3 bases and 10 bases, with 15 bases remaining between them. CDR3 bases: TGCAGTGCTAGTCCAGTCTACATGGGAGCTTTCTTT. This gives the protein CSASPVYMGAFF.

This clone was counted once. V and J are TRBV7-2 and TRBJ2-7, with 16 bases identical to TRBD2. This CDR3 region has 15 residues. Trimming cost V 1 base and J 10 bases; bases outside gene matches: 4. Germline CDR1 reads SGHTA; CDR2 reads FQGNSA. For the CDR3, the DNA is TGTGCCAGCAGCTTAGAGGGGACTAGCGGGAGGGGACAGTACTTC. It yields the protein CASSLEGTSGRGQYF.

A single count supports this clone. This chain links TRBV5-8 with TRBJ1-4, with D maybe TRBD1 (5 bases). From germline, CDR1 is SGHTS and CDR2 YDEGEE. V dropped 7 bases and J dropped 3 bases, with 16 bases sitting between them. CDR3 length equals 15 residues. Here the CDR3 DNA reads TGTGCCAGCGGGCTCCAGGGAAAATCTAATGAAAAACTGTTTTTT. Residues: CASGLQGKSNEKLFF.

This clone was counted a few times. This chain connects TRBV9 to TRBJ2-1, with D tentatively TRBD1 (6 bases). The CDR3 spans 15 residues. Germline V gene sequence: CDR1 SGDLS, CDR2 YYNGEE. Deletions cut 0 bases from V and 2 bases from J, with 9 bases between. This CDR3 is CASSVGTVPYNEQFF. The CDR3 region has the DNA TGTGCCAGCAGCGTAGGGACAGTCCCCTACAATGAGCAGTTCTTC.

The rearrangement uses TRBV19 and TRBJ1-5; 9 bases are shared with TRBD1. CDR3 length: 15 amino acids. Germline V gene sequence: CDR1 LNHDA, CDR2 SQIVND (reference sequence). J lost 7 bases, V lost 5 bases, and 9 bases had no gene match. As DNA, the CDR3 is TGTGCCAGTAGTTCCGGGACAGGGTCAGGGCAGCCCCAGCATTTT. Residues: CASSSGTGSGQPQHF.

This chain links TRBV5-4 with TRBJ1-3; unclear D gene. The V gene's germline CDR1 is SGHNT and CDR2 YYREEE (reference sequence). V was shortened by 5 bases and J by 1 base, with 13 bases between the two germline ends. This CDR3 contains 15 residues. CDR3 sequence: CASRDPTLSGNTIYF. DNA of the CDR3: TGTGCCAGCAGAGACCCGACACTTTCTGGAAACACCATATATTTT.

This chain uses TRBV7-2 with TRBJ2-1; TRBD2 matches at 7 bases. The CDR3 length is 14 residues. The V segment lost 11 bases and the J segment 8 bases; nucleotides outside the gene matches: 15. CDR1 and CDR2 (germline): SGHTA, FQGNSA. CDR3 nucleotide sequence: TGTGCCCGCGGGAGTGATCGGGGCGCCTATGAGCAGTTCTTC. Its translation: CARGSDRGAYEQFF. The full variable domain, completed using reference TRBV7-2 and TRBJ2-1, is GAGVSQSPSNKVTEKGKDVELRCDPISGHTALYWYRQSLGQGLEFLIYFQGNSAPDKSGLPSDRFSAERTGGSVSTLTIQRTQQEDSAVYLCARGSDRGAYEQFFGPGTRLTVL.

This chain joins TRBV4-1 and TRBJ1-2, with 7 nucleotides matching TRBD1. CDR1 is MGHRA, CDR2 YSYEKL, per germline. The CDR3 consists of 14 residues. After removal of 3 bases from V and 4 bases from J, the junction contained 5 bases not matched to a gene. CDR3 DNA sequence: TGCGCCAGCAGCCACAACAGGGGAGGCTATGGCTACACCTTC. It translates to CASSHNRGGYGYTF.

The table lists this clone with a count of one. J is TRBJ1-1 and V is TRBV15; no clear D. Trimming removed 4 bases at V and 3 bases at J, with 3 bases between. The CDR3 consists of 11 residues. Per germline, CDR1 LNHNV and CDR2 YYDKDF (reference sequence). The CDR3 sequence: CATSTDTEAFF. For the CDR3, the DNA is TGTGCCACCAGCACGGACACTGAAGCTTTCTTT. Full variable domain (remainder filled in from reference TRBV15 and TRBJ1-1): DAMVIQNPRYQVTQFGKPVTLSCSQTLNHNVMYWYQQKSSQAPKLLFHYYDKDFNNEADTPDNFQSRRPNTSFCFLDIRSPGLGDTAMYLCATSTDTEAFFGQGTRLTVV.

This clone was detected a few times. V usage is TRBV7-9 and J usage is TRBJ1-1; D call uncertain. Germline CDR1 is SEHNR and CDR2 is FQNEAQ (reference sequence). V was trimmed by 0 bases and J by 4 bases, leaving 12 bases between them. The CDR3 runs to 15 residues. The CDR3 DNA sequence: TGTGCCAGCAGCTTAGCGGCAGCAGTAAGCACTGAAGCTTTCTTT. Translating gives CASSLAAAVSTEAFF.

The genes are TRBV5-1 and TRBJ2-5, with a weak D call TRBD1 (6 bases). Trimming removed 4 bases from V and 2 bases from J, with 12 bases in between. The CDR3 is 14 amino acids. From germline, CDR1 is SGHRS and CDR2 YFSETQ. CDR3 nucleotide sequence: TGCGCCAGCAGCCGACAGGAAATACAAGAGACCCAGTACTTC. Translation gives CASSRQEIQETQYF.